Each of the 7 T cell receptor beta chains below was sequenced from the same sample in a study of long-term antiretroviral therapy in people with HIV. The libraries were made with immunoSEQ v3.0 at survey level. The protocol was immunoSEQ multiplex PCR, while the TCRdb copy is restricted to in-frame clones and leaves out a portion. The sample has 40,000 to 50,000 clones, 94% seen once. The sample in question was unsorted PBMCs, obtained around 9 years after starting antiretroviral therapy. These receptors all stem from a man under 40 with HIV.

This chain connects TRBV27 to TRBJ2-2; perhaps TRBD2 as D (6 bases). V lost 8 bases to trimming and J lost 1 base, with 14 bases between them. The CDR3 loop spans 15 amino acids. CDR1 is MNHEY and CDR2 is SMNVEV in the germline V gene (reference sequence). CDR3 protein: CASRLEGLNTGELFF. The CDR3, as DNA: TGTGCCAGCCGATTGGAGGGCCTGAACACCGGGGAGCTGTTTTTT.

The V gene is TRBV19, the J gene TRBJ2-7; the D gene is possibly TRBD1 (5 bases). CDR1 and CDR2 (germline): LNHDA, SQIVND (reference sequence). CDR3 length: 14 residues. Trimming pared 3 bases from V and 6 bases from J, leaving 15 bases between. CDR3 residues: CASSIQPLRGEQYF. The CDR3 DNA follows: TGTGCCAGTAGTATCCAACCCCTTAGGGGCGAGCAGTACTTC.

The J gene is TRBJ2-3, the V gene TRBV7-3, with 12 bases lining up with TRBD2. Germline loops: CDR1 SGHTA, CDR2 FQGTGA. The V and J ends lost 2 bases and 10 bases, in that order; junction bases with no gene match: 4. The CDR3 loop spans 14 amino acids. CDR3 protein: CASSLGLAGSAQYF. The CDR3 DNA sequence: TGTGCCAGCAGCTTAGGACTAGCGGGGTCGGCGCAGTATTTT.

This clone was recorded only once. The chain joins TRBV7-9 to TRBJ1-5, with TRBD1 matching 11 bases. Germline CDR1 SEHNR, CDR2 FQNEAQ (reference sequence). The V gene end was trimmed by 2 bases and the J gene end by 5 bases; junction bases not matched to a gene: 5. CDR3 size: 16 residues. CDR3 bases: TGTGCCAGCAGCTTATGGACAGGGGGCTTTGATCAGCCCCAGCATTTT. Translated: CASSLWTGGFDQPQHF.

V is TRBV5-1 and J is TRBJ2-5; 11 nucleotides line up with TRBD2. CDR1 is SGHRS and CDR2 is YFSETQ in the germline V gene. V gave up 0 bases and J gave up 0 bases; unmatched junction bases: 1. This CDR3 spans 16 amino acids. CDR3 nucleotides: TGCGCCAGCAGCTTGGGACTAGCGGGGCACCAAGAGACCCAGTACTTC. It is translated as CASSLGLAGHQETQYF.

The chain combines TRBV6-6 with TRBJ2-2, with D possibly matching TRBD1 (6 bases). Trimming removed 3 bases at V and 5 bases at J, with 10 bases between. Germline lookup yields CDR1 MNHNY and CDR2 SVGAGI (reference sequence). This CDR3 is 14 amino acids long. CDR3 protein: CASSYRTATGELFF. The CDR3 DNA reads as TGTGCCAGCAGTTATCGGACAGCAACCGGGGAGCTGTTTTTT.

The V and J genes are TRBV5-1 and TRBJ1-1; 9 nucleotides match TRBD1. This CDR3 region has 15 residues. V dropped 0 bases and J dropped 6; count of bases not matched to a gene: 6. Germline V CDR1 and CDR2: SGHRS, YFSETQ. CDR3 protein: CASSLAGQGSSEAFF. The CDR3 nucleotides read TGCGCCAGCAGCTTGGCAGGACAGGGGTCGTCTGAAGCTTTCTTT.